This T cell receptor beta chain was observed in a study of T cells in tuberculosis. Study information: Sequenced TCRs come from CD1B-GMM tetramer-binding T cells. Findings and limits, study-wide: Some low-affinity tetramer-binding T cells may be absent from this sample.

Looked up from germline, CDR1 is SGHVS and CDR2 is FNYEAQ. The CDR3 sequence is 14 residues long. Sequencing of TCR-alpha and TCR-beta chains was unpaired. Method: immunoSEQ multiplex PCR; TCRdb's copy keeps in-frame clones and lacks some. The sample holds about 58,000 clones, approximately 91% seen once. Cells were sorted from thawed PBMC rested overnight and stained with GMM-loaded CD1B tetramer, viability dye and anti-CD3. CD1B tetramers were loaded with Rhodococcus equi-derived C32 glucose monomycolate. Before cryopreservation, the sorted PBMC lost their CD14-expressing monocytes. V is TRBV7-6 and J is TRBJ2-7; a weak D match, TRBD2 (7 bases). The J call is doubtful: the DNA matches TRBJ2-1 better. The receptor's source is an adult woman with latent tuberculosis. The sample taken for sequencing was CD1b-GMM tetramer-negative cells sorted from PBMCs. In nucleotides, the CDR3 is TGTGCCAGCAACCGGCGGGGGCTGAACGATGAGCAGTTCTTC. Translating it yields CASNRRGLNDEQFF.